One and the same sample provided the 16 T cell receptor beta chains below, sequenced in a study of CD8+CD57+ T cells in acquired aplastic anemia listed by TCRdb under 2018. The listed sequencing device is Illumina HiSeq 2000. Profiling of TCR beta VDJ combinations and CDR3 sequences used genomic DNA as the template. TCRdb reprocessed the public reads (quality trimming at Q25 with fastp, clone calling with MiXCR) and kept in-frame beta chains. One record per CDR3 amino acid sequence lists the most common genes and DNA. The sample table records around 200,000 distinct CDR3 sequences; over 60% of these occur just once. 25% to 30% of the sample belongs to the ten largest clones. The sequenced sample was sorted CD4+, CD8+, or CD8+CD57+ T cells (not recorded which) from PBMCs. The source of these receptors is a human donor in good health.

This rearrangement joins TRBV29-1 to TRBJ2-1, with D possibly being TRBD1 or TRBD2 (5 bases each). The CDR3 spans 14 residues. The germline V gene has CDR1 SQVTM and CDR2 ANQGSEA. The V gene lost 7 bases and the J gene lost 9 bases, with 22 bases spanning the gap. The CDR3 sequence is CSGWGSETRSEQFF. CDR3 nucleotides: TGCAGCGGGTGGGGGTCAGAAACACGTAGTGAGCAGTTCTTC.

This clonotype was detected a few times. The rearrangement uses TRBV2 and TRBJ1-5; unclear D gene. V lost 4 bases and J lost 1, with 5 bases in between. Germline V CDR1 and CDR2: SNHLY, FYNNEI. The CDR3 is 13 residues long. The CDR3 DNA follows: TGTGCCAGCAGTGCGGACAGCAATCAGCCCCAGCATTTT. It specifies CASSADSNQPQHF.

CDR3 nucleotides: TGCAGCGTCACCGGTAATGAGCAGTTCTTC. This encodes CSVTGNEQFF. This rearrangement joins TRBV29-1 to TRBJ2-1; D gene unclear. The V gene's germline CDR1 is SQVTM and CDR2 ANQGSEA. Between the trimmed V and J ends, which lost 6 bases and 7 bases, there was a span of 7 bases. The CDR3 extends over 10 amino acids.

This CDR3 reads CASTPAGVAGELFF. In nucleotides, the CDR3 is TGTGCCAGCACTCCTGCGGGGGTGGCCGGGGAGCTGTTTTTT. This chain links TRBV9 with TRBJ2-2, with TRBD2 identical over 7 bases. The CDR3 is 14 amino acids. V was pared by 6 bases and J by 6 bases, with 8 bases of the junction left unmatched. Germline V gene data show CDR1 as SGDLS and CDR2 as YYNGEE.

The genes are TRBV19 and TRBJ2-5; 8 bases are shared with TRBD2. The junction had 1 base not matched to a gene; V was cut back by 6 bases and J by 1 base. This CDR3 has 13 amino acids. Germline values: CDR1 LNHDA, CDR2 SQIVND (reference sequence). The chain's CDR3 is CASRLAAQETQYF. The CDR3, as DNA: TGTGCCAGTAGACTAGCGGCCCAAGAGACCCAGTACTTC.

This clonotype was seen a few times. The chain links TRBV20-1 to TRBJ1-6; TRBD1 aligns across 7 bases. Germline CDR1 reads DFQATT; CDR2 reads SNEGSKA (reference sequence). The CDR3 loop spans 14 amino acids. V shed 1 base and J 7 bases; nucleotides not matched to a gene: 4. The CDR3 spells CSARAGTENSPLHF. The CDR3 bases are TGCAGTGCTAGAGCGGGGACAGAGAATTCACCCCTCCACTTT.

The chain uses TRBV7-2 and TRBJ2-3, with a weak D call TRBD2 (6 bases). From germline, CDR1 is SGHTA and CDR2 FQGNSA. This CDR3 has 18 amino acids. The V gene lost 0 bases and the J gene lost 2 bases, with 18 bases spanning the gap. The CDR3, as DNA: TGTGCCAGCAGCTTAGCGGGGACTCTTGGCCCCCACACAGATACGCAGTATTTT. This encodes CASSLAGTLGPHTDTQYF. Based on the CDR3 plus reference TRBV7-2 and TRBJ2-3, the full variable domain is GAGVSQSPSNKVTEKGKDVELRCDPISGHTALYWYRQSLGQGLEFLIYFQGNSAPDKSGLPSDRFSAERTGGSVSTLTIQRTQQEDSAVYLCASSLAGTLGPHTDTQYFGPGTRLTVL.

This chain connects TRBV24-1 to TRBJ2-3; 8 positions agree with TRBD2. V shed 3 bases, J shed 0 bases, and the junction held 10 bases outside the gene matches. Germline V lookup: CDR1 KGHDR, CDR2 SFDVKD. The CDR3 is made up of 18 amino acids. CDR3 amino acids: CATSDPPGAGASTDTQYF. CDR3 sequence (DNA): TGTGCCACCAGTGATCCCCCGGGAGCGGGGGCTAGCACAGATACGCAGTATTTT.

The chain uses TRBV15 and TRBJ1-3; D not certain. V lost 3 bases, J lost 4 bases, and 10 bases lay in between. The length of the CDR3 is 14 residues. CDR1 and CDR2 from the germline V gene are LNHNV and YYDKDF (reference sequence). This CDR3 reads CATSSPGRGNTIYF. CDR3 sequence (DNA): TGTGCCACCAGCAGTCCGGGCAGGGGAAACACCATATATTTT.

The rearrangement joins TRBV19 to TRBJ1-5, with D possibly TRBD1 on 6 matching bases. This CDR3 has 15 residues. In germline, CDR1 is LNHDA, CDR2 SQIVND (reference sequence). The ends were cut back, 6 bases at V and 3 bases at J, with 15 bases in the middle. Here the CDR3 reads CASSWTEASNQPQHF. In DNA form, the CDR3 reads TGTGCCAGTAGCTGGACAGAGGCTTCCAATCAGCCCCAGCATTTT.

This clonotype is a singleton in its sample. This chain links TRBV6-5 with TRBJ2-5, with 8 bases lining up with TRBD2. Germline V gene sequence: CDR1 MNHEY, CDR2 SVGAGI. This CDR3 region has 15 residues. V lost 5 bases, J lost 5 bases, and 10 bases stayed unmatched. The CDR3 spells CASSEGGTSLETQYF. CDR3 nucleotides: TGTGCCAGCAGTGAAGGAGGGACTAGTCTCGAGACCCAGTACTTC.

The table lists this clonotype with many counts. This chain joins TRBV11-2 and TRBJ2-2; TRBD2 might be the D (6 bases). Germline-derived CDR1 and CDR2 are SGHAT and FQNNGV. The length of the CDR3 is 16 residues. Trimming took 4 bases from V and 5 from J, leaving 17 bases between them. The CDR3 DNA sequence: TGTGCCAGCAGCTACGAGCGGGCCGGCTGGACCGGGGAGCTGTTTTTT. It specifies CASSYERAGWTGELFF.

This clonotype was found a few times. The J gene is TRBJ2-3, the V gene TRBV7-6, with a possible D match to TRBD1 (5 bases). CDR1 SGHVS and CDR2 FNYEAQ come from the germline V gene. With 7 bases removed from V and 6 bases from J, the gap between germline ends came to 14 bases. The CDR3 spans 13 residues. CDR3: CASTPGAGDTQYF. CDR3 in DNA: TGTGCCAGCACCCCGGGCGCAGGGGATACGCAGTATTTT.

Written as DNA, the CDR3 is TGTGCCAGCAGCTGGGGGCCGGGGGCTGAAGCTTTCTTT. It encodes CASSWGPGAEAFF. The chain links TRBV7-2 to TRBJ1-1; weak D call: TRBD1 (6 bases). The CDR3 covers 13 residues. Per the germline V gene, CDR1 is SGHTA and CDR2 is FQGNSA. Trimming pared 4 bases from V and 6 bases from J, leaving 12 bases between.

Comment on this clonotype: Lacking the conserved final phenylalanine or tryptophan, this CDR3 likely reflects a read error. The limits of the CDR3 on the DNA are not certain, so only TCRdb's listed CDR3 is given. The chain couples TRBV20-1 to TRBJ2-1; TRBD2, as called in the table, went unchecked against the DNA. CDR1 is DFQATT, CDR2 SNEGSKA, per germline (reference sequence). From its first to its last residue, the CDR3 has 15 amino acids. This chain's CDR3 is CSARVATSMDNEQFL.

The V and J genes are TRBV19 and TRBJ1-5; TRBD1 matches at 7 bases. Germline assignment: CDR1 LNHDA and CDR2 SQIVND (reference sequence). Germline trimming cut 2 bases from V and 0 bases from J; bases unmatched to any gene: 10. CDR3 size: 18 residues. CDR3 loop: CASSIPTGETRSNQPQHF. Here the CDR3 DNA reads TGTGCCAGTAGTATACCAACAGGGGAAACACGTAGCAATCAGCCCCAGCATTTT.